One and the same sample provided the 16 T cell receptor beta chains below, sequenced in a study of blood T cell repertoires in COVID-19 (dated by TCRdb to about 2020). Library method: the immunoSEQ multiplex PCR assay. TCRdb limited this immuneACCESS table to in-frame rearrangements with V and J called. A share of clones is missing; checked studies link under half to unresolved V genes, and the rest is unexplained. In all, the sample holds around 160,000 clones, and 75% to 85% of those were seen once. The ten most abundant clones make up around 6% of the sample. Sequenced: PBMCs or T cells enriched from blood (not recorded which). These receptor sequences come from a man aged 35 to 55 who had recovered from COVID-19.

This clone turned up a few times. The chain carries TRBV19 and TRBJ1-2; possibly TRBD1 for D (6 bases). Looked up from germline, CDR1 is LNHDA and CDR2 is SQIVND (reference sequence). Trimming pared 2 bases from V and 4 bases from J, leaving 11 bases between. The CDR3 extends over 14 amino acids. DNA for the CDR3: TGTGCCAGTAGTATAAGACAGGTCCTCTATGGCTACACCTTC. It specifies CASSIRQVLYGYTF.

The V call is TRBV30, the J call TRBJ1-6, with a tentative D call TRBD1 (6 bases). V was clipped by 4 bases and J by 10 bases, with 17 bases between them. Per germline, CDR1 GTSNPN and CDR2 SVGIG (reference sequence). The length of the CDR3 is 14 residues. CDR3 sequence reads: CAWMNAKGESPLHF. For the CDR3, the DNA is TGTGCCTGGATGAACGCGAAGGGGGAATCACCCCTCCACTTT.

Written as DNA, the CDR3 is TGCGCCAGCAGCTTGGGTCTGTGGCGCACAGATACGCAGTATTTT. It yields the protein CASSLGLWRTDTQYF. This chain joins TRBV5-1 and TRBJ2-3; D ambiguous. Trimming left V 0 bases short and J 1 base short, with 9 bases between. Germline-derived CDR1 and CDR2 are SGHRS and YFSETQ. The CDR3 contains 15 residues.

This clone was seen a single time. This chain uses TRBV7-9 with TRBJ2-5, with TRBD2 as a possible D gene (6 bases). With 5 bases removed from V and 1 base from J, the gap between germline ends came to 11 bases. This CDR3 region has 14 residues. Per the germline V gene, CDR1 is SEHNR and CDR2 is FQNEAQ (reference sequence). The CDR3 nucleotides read TGTGCCAGCAGCCACTCGACTAGCCAAGAGACCCAGTACTTC. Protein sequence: CASSHSTSQETQYF.

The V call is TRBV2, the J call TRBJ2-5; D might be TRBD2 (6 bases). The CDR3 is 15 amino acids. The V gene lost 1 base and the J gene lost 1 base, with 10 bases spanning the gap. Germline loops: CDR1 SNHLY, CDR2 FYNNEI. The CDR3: CASSEVGTVQETQYF. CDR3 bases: TGTGCCAGCAGTGAAGTCGGGACTGTCCAAGAGACCCAGTACTTC. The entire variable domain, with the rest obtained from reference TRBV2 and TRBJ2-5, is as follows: EPEVTQTPSHQVTQMGQEVILRCVPISNHLYFYWYRQILGQKVEFLVSFYNNEISEKSEIFDDQFSVERPDGSNFTLKIRSTKLEDSAMYFCASSEVGTVQETQYFGPGTRLLVL.

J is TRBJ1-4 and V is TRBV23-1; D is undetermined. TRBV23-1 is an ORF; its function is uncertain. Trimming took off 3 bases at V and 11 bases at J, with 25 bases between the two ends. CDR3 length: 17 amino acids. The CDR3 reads CASSHAPIRRRLEKLFF. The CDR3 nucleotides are TGCGCCAGCAGTCACGCCCCGATACGGAGAAGGCTCGAGAAACTGTTTTTT.

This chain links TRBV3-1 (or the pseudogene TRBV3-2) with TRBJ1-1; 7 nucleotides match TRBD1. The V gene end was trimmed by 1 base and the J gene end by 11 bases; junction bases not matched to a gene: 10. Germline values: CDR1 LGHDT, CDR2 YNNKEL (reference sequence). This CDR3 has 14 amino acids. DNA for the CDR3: TGTGCCAGCAGCCAAGTCTCACAGGGGTCAGGGGCTTTCTTT. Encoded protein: CASSQVSQGSGAFF.

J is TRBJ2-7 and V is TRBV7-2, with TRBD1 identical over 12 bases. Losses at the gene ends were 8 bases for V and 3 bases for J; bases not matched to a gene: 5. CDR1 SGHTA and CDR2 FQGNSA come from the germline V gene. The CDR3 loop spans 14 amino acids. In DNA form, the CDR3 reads TGTGCCAGCGGGGACAGGGGGCCTGTCTACGAGCAGTACTTC. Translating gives CASGDRGPVYEQYF.

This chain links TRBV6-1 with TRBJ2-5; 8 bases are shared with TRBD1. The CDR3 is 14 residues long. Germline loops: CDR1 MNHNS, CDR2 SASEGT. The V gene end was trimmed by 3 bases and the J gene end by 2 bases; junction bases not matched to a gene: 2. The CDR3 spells CASSDGQGQETQYF. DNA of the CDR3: TGTGCCAGCAGTGACGGACAGGGACAAGAGACCCAGTACTTC.

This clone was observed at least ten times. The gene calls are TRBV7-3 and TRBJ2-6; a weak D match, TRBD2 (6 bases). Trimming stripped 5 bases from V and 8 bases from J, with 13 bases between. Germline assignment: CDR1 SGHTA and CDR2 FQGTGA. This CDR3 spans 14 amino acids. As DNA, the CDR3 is TGTGCCAGCAGCGATCCCGGGGGATCCAACGTCCTGACTTTC. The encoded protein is CASSDPGGSNVLTF.

In DNA, the CDR3 is TGCGCCAGCAGCTTGTGGGGCAGCTCTAGCACAGATACGCAGTATTTT. Protein: CASSLWGSSSTDTQYF. V gene TRBV5-1 combines with J gene TRBJ2-3, with D tentatively TRBD1 (5 bases). CDR1 and CDR2 (germline): SGHRS, YFSETQ. The ends were cut back, 1 base at V and 0 bases at J, with 12 bases in the middle. The CDR3 extends over 16 amino acids.

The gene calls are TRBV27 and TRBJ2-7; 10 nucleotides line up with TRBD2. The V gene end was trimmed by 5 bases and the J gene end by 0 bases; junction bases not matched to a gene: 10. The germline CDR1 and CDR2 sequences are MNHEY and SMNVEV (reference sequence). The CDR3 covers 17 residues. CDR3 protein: CASSPHPLAGVSYEQYV. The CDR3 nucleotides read TGTGCCAGCAGTCCCCACCCGCTAGCGGGGGTCTCCTACGAGCAGTACGTC.

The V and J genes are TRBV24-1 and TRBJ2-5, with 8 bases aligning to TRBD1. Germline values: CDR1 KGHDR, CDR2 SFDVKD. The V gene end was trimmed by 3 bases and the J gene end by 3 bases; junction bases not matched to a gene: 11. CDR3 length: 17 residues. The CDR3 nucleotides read TGTGCCACCAGTGATCTCCCTCGGGCAGGGGGCGAAGAGACCCAGTACTTC. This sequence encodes CATSDLPRAGGEETQYF.

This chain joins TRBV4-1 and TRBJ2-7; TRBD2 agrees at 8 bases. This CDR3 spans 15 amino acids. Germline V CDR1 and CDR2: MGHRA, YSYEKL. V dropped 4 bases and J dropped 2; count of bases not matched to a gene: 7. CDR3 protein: CASSLSSGSPYEQYF. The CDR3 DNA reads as TGCGCCAGCAGCCTATCGAGCGGGAGCCCCTACGAGCAGTACTTC.

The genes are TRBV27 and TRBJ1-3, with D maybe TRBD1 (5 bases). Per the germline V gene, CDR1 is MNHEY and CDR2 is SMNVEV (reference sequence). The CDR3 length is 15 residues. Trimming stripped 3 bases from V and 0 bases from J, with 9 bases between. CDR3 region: CASSLGPSSGNTIYF. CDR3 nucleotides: TGTGCCAGCAGTTTGGGGCCGAGCTCTGGAAACACCATATATTTT.

The CDR3 here is CAISKGTQETQYF. The DNA for the CDR3 is TGTGCCATCAGTAAGGGGACTCAAGAGACCCAGTACTTC. This rearrangement joins TRBV10-3 to TRBJ2-5; TRBD2 is a possible D gene (6 bases). The V end lost 5 bases, the J end lost 2 bases, and 9 bases lay between the germline ends. CDR3 length: 13 amino acids. CDR1 is ENHRY, CDR2 SYGVKD, per germline.